This TCR beta chain was identified during a study of T cell responses to AZD1222 COVID-19 vaccine. The study's findings and limits: The donor group comprised mostly white British people and more females; the analysis possibly underestimated clonal diversity. Nearly half of unique spike-specific TCRs reportedly avoided B.1.351 and B.1.1.7 mutated regions. Only after the peak T cell response were repertoires sampled.

Trimming shortened V by 0 bases and J by 7 bases, and 5 bases separated the two germline ends. The CDR3 is 12 residues long. The germline V gene has CDR1 SGHRS and CDR2 YFSETQ. Method: immunoSEQ multiplex PCR; TCRdb's copy keeps in-frame clones and lacks some. The sample lists fewer than 200,000 clones, more than 80% seen once, with 5% to 7% in the top ten. Notes on this clone: Antigen unknown.

This rearrangement joins TRBV5-1 to TRBJ2-4; unclear D gene. The material sequenced was peripheral blood, taken on day 0 of AZD1222 vaccination. The sequence was collected from an adult in good health. The CDR3 DNA follows: TGCGCCAGCAGCTTGGAAGGGAACATTCAGTACTTC. It codes for CASSLEGNIQYF.